The T cell receptor (beta chain) described here comes from a study of T cell responses to AZD1222 COVID-19 vaccine. Study-wide points: Repertoire sampling occurred only after the peak T cell response.

Germline-derived CDR1 and CDR2 are SQVTM and ANQGSEA. V shed 6 bases and J shed 6 bases, with 14 bases lying between them. The CDR3 is made up of 13 amino acids. Worth noting for this clone: Its specificity is unknown.

Assay: immunoSEQ multiplex PCR; the TCRdb copy retains only in-frame clones and omits some. The data show under 130,000 clones, 92% seen once. The sequence came from an adult in good health. The specimen comprised peripheral blood, sampled on day 0 of AZD1222 vaccination. The V and J genes are TRBV29-1 and TRBJ2-2; D call uncertain. CDR3 in DNA: TGCAGCGTGGGTCTTACAGTACCCGGGGAGCTGTTTTTT. This translates into CSVGLTVPGELFF.